Following are 2 T cell receptor beta chains from one sample sequenced in a study of OX40 agonist ivuxolimab in advanced cancers. Here immunoSEQ multiplex PCR was the method, and the copy in TCRdb shows in-frame clones only, minus some. Of about 79,000 clones listed, roughly 84% are singletons. The specimen was CD4+ or CD8+ T cells sorted from blood, collected in a trial of the OX40 agonist ivuxolimab. These receptors were obtained from an adult with an advanced solid tumor such as melanoma, head and neck, liver or kidney cancer.

This clone was picked up a small number of times. CDR3 sequence (DNA): TGCAGTGCTTCCATGAACACTGAAGCTTTCTTT. Its translation is CSASMNTEAFF. The chain carries TRBV20-1 and TRBJ1-1; no clear D gene. CDR3 size: 11 residues. Trimming took 5 bases from V and 0 from J, leaving 4 bases between them. Germline V gives CDR1 DFQATT, CDR2 SNEGSKA (reference sequence).

This clone is medium-sized within its sample. The V call is TRBV28, the J call TRBJ1-5; no reliable D call. CDR1 is MDHEN and CDR2 is SYDVKM in the germline V gene. With 2 bases removed from V and 7 bases from J, the gap between germline ends came to 9 bases. The CDR3 sequence is 13 residues long. The CDR3 nucleotides are TGTGCCAGCAGTTTAGGGTCCCACCAGCCCCAGCATTTT. Its translation is CASSLGSHQPQHF.